This T cell receptor beta chain stems from a study of blood T cell repertoires in COVID-19. Background on the study: Specimens from acute and convalescent COVID-19 originated in the United States, Italy and Spain. In each case, the material was cDNA or gDNA derived from T cells, B-cell-depleted T cells, or PBMCs.

V lost 4 bases and J lost 2, with 15 bases in between. This CDR3 comprises 15 residues. Germline values: CDR1 SGHVS, CDR2 FNYEAQ. In the source study's methods: Amplification of reference gene primers was used by the study to estimate nucleated cell counts. Assay: immunoSEQ multiplex PCR; the TCRdb copy retains only in-frame clones and omits some. That table is the source of V, J and clone size, and D and trimming were worked out from the DNA. Of over 100,000 clones in the sample, over 75% were seen once. This rearrangement joins TRBV7-6 to TRBJ2-7; perhaps TRBD1 as D (5 bases). The sample comprised peripheral blood. The sequence came from a man aged 80 or over with acute or convalescent COVID-19. CDR3 DNA sequence: TGTGCCAGCAGCTCCCTCGGGCCAGGGCCCTACGAGCAGTACTTC. Its protein is CASSSLGPGPYEQYF.